This T cell receptor beta chain was obtained from a study of type 1 regulatory T cells. About the study: This in vitro CD4 product, T-allo10, is enriched for Tr1 cells and alloantigen-specific.

TCRdb fed the reads into MiXCR, producing one record per CDR3 protein. The data show 60,000 to 80,000 distinct CDR3 sequences, 63% seen once. This clonotype has just one count. Its specificity is unknown. V dropped 3 bases and J dropped 0 bases, with 12 bases sitting between them. CDR1 DFQATT and CDR2 SNEGSKA come from the germline V gene (reference sequence). This CDR3 is 14 amino acids long. This TCR was recovered from a human donor in good health. This chain connects TRBV20-1 to TRBJ2-7; D remains unclear. Sequenced sample: cultured T cells, either the whole culture or a sorted T cell fraction (not recorded which). Specified subset: Tr1-enriched cell product generated in vitro against host alloantigens. CDR3 protein: CSARRPASSYEQYF. CDR3 DNA: TGCAGTGCTAGGAGACCCGCGAGCTCCTACGAGCAGTACTTC.